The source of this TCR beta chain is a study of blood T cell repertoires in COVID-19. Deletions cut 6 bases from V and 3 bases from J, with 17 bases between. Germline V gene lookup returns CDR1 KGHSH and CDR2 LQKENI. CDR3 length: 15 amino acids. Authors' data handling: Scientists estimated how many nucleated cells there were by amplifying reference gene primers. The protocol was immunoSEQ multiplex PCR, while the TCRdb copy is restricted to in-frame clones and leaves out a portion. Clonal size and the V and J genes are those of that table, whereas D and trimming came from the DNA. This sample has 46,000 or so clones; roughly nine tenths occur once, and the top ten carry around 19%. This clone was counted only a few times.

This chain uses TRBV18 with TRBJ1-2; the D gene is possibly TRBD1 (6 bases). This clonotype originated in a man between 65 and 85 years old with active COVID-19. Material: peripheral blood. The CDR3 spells CASSAEQGPYYGYTF. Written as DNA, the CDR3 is TGTGCCAGCTCCGCGGAGCAGGGGCCATACTATGGCTACACCTTC.